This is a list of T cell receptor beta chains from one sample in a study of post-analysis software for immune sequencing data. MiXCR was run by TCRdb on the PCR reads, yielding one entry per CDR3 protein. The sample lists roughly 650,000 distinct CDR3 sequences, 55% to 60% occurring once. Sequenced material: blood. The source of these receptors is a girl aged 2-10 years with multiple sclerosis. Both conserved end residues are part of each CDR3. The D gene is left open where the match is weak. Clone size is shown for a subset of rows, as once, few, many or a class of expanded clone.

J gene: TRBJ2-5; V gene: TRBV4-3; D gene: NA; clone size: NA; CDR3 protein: CASSQHTGLQETQYF; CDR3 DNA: TGCGCCAGCAGCCAACATACAGGGCTACAAGAGACCCAGTACTTC
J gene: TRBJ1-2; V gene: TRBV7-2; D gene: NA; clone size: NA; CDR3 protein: CASSLGRVRGYTF; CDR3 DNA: TGTGCCAGCAGCTTAGGACGGGTGCGTGGCTACACCTTC
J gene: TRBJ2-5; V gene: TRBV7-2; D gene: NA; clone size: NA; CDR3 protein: CASSEMGEETQYF; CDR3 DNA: TGTGCCAGCAGCGAAATGGGGGAGGAGACCCAGTACTTC
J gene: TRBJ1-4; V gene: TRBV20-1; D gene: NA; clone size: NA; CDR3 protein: CSAGQGSTNEKLFF; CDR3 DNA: TGCAGTGCTGGCCAGGGTTCAACTAATGAAAAACTGTTTTTT
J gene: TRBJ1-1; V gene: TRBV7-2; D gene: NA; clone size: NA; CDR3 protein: CASSPHISGVAAMNTEAFF; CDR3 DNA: TGTGCCAGCAGCCCCCATATTTCAGGAGTAGCGGCCATGAACACTGAAGCTTTCTTT
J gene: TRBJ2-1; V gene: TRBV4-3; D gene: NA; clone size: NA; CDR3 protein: CASSPRQGGEDEQFF; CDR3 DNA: TGCGCCAGCAGCCCCCGACAGGGAGGTGAAGATGAGCAGTTCTTC
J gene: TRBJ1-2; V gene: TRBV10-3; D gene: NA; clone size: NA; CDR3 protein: CAISPLQGGNGYTF; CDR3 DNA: TGTGCCATCAGTCCCCTCCAGGGTGGAAATGGCTACACCTTC
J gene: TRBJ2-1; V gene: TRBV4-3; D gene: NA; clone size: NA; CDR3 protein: CASSQVLAGNEQFF; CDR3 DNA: TGCGCCAGCAGCCAAGTTCTGGCTGGCAATGAGCAGTTCTTC
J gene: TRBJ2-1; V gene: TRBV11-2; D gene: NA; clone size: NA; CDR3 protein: CASSLGIGGMAENEQFF; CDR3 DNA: TGTGCCAGCAGCTTGGGTATCGGCGGGATGGCGGAAAATGAGCAGTTCTTC
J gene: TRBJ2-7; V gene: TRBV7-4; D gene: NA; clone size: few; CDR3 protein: CASSLPGGFHFGYEQYF; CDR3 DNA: TGTGCCAGCAGCTTACCAGGGGGGTTTCATTTCGGCTACGAGCAGTACTTC
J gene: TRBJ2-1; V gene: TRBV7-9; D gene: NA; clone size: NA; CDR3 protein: CASGFRGLYNEQFF; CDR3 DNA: TGTGCCAGCGGCTTTCGCGGGCTTTACAATGAGCAGTTCTTC
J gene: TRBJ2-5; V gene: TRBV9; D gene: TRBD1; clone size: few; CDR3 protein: CASSPYTGAGETQYF; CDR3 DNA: TGTGCCAGCAGCCCTTATACAGGGGCGGGTGAGACCCAGTACTTC
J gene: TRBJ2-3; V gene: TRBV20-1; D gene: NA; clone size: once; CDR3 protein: CSAREQGTDTQYF; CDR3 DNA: TGCAGTGCTAGGGAACAGGGAACAGATACGCAGTATTTT
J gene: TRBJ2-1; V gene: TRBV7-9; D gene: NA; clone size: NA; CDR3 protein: CASSAPRSSYNEQFF; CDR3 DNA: TGTGCCAGCAGCGCCCCAAGAAGTTCCTACAATGAGCAGTTCTTC
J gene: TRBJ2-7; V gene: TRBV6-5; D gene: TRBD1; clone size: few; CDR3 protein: CASSVTGGNYEQYF; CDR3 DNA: TGTGCCAGCAGCGTAACAGGGGGCAACTACGAGCAGTACTTC
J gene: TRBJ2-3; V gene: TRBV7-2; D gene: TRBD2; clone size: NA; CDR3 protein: CASSQPSGGTSTDTQYF; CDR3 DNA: TGTGCCAGCAGCCAACCCAGCGGGGGCACCAGCACAGATACGCAGTATTTT
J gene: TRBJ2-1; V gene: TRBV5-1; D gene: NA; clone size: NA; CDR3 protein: CASSLRLGNNEQFF; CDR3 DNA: TGCGCCAGCAGCCTCCGACTAGGGAACAATGAGCAGTTCTTC
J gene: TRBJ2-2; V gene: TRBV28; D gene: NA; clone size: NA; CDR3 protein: CASSFSGHYTGELFF; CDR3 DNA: TGTGCCAGCAGTTTCTCAGGACATTATACCGGGGAGCTGTTTTTT
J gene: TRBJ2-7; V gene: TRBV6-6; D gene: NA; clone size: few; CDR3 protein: CASSSTTLYEQYF; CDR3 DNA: TGTGCCAGCAGTTCGACTACTTTGTACGAGCAGTACTTC
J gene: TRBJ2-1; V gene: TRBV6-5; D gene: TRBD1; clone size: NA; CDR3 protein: CASNYSHPGTGIYNEQFF; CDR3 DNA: TGTGCCAGCAATTACTCGCATCCGGGGACAGGGATATACAATGAGCAGTTCTTC
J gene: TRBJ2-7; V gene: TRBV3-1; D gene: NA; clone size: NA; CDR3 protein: CASSQEHGSSYEQYF; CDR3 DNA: TGTGCCAGCAGCCAAGAACACGGGAGCTCCTACGAGCAGTACTTC
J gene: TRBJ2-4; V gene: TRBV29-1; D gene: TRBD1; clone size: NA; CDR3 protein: CSGAGQVPPLGKNIQYF; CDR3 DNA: TGCAGCGGTGCGGGACAGGTACCCCCTTTAGGCAAAAACATTCAGTACTTC
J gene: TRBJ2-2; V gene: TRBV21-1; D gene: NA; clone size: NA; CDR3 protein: CASSKARSTGELFF; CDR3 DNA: TGTGCCAGCAGCAAAGCTCGGAGCACCGGGGAGCTGTTTTTT
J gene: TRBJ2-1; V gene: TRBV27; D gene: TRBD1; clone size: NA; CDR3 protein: CASSLTGAWNEQFF; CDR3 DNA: TGTGCCAGCAGTTTGACAGGGGCTTGGAATGAGCAGTTCTTC
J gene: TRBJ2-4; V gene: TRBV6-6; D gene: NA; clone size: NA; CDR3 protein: CASSYSVGGTKNIQYF; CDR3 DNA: TGTGCCAGCAGTTACTCGGTCGGGGGAACCAAAAACATTCAGTACTTC
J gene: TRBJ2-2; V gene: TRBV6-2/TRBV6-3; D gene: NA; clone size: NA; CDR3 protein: CATGPRTGELFF; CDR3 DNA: TGTGCCACCGGCCCCAGGACCGGGGAGCTGTTTTTT
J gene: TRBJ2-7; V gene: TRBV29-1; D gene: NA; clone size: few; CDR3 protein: CSVVASYEQYF; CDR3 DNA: TGCAGCGTTGTCGCGAGTTACGAGCAGTACTTC
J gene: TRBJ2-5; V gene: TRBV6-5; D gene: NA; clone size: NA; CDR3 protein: CASSYEGGVRGETQYF; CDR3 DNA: TGTGCCAGCAGTTACGAGGGCGGTGTGAGGGGTGAGACCCAGTACTTC
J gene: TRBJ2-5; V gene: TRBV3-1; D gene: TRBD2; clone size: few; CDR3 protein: CASSQMVLAGVTGEQYF; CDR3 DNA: TGTGCCAGCAGCCAAATGGTACTAGCGGGAGTTACCGGGGAGCAGTACTTC
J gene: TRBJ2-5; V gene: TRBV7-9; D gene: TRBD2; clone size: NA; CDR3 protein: CASSLAQRGGTRQETQYF; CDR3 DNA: TGTGCCAGCAGCTTAGCCCAGCGGGGGGGGACCCGACAAGAGACCCAGTACTTC
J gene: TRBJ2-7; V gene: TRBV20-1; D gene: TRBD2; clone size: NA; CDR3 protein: CSARRPTLTSGLYEQYF; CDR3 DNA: TGCAGTGCTAGAAGGCCAACTCTAACTAGCGGGCTATACGAGCAGTACTTC
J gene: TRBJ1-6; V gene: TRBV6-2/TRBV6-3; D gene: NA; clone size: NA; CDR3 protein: CASRPDSSYNSPLHF; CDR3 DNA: TGTGCCAGCAGACCGGACAGCTCCTATAATTCACCCCTCCACTTT
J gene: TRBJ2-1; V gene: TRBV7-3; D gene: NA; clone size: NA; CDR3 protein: CASSQHWKGMNEQFF; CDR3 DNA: TGTGCCAGCAGCCAACATTGGAAGGGGATGAATGAGCAGTTCTTC
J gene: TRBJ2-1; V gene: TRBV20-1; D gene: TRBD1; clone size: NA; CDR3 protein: CSARDEQGIRNEQFF; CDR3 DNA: TGCAGTGCTAGAGATGAACAGGGGATTAGGAATGAGCAGTTCTTC
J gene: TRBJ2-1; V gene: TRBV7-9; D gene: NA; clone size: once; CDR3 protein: CASSLAVNLLYNEQFF; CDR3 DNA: TGTGCCAGCAGCTTAGCGGTCAACCTCCTCTACAATGAGCAGTTCTTC
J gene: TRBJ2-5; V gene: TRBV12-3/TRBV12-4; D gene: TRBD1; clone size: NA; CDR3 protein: CASTLTGGAETQYF; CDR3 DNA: TGTGCCAGCACCCTAACAGGGGGCGCAGAGACCCAGTACTTC
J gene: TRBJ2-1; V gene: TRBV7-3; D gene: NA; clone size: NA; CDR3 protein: CASSPGAGYPGNNEQFF; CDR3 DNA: TGTGCCAGCAGCCCCGGCGCGGGCTACCCGGGAAACAATGAGCAGTTCTTC
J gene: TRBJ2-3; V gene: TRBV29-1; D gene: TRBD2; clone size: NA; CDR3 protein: CSVEDLRLAGADTQYF; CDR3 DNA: TGCAGCGTTGAAGACCTCCGACTAGCGGGAGCAGATACGCAGTATTTT
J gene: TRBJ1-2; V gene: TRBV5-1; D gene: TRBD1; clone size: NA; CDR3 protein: CASSPTSGQGNYGYTF; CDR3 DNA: TGCGCCAGCAGCCCCACCTCGGGACAGGGGAACTATGGCTACACCTTC
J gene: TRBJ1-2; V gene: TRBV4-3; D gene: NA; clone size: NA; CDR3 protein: CASSQVVGRRDGYTF; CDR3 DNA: TGCGCCAGCAGCCAAGTAGTAGGGAGGAGAGATGGCTACACCTTC
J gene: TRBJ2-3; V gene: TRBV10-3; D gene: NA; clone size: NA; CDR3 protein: CVIKGQGADTQYF; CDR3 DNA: TGTGTCATCAAAGGTCAGGGTGCAGATACGCAGTATTTT
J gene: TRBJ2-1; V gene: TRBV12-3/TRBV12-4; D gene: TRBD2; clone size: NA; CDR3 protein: CASSWEGYNEQFF; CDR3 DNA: TGTGCCAGCAGTTGGGAGGGCTACAATGAGCAGTTCTTC
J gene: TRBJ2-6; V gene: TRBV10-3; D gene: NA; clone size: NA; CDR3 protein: CAISDVSSGANVLTF; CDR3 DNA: TGTGCCATCTCCGACGTAAGCTCTGGGGCCAACGTCCTGACTTTC
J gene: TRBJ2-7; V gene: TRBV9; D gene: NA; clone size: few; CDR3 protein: CASSVGTAPYEQYF; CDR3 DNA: TGTGCCAGCAGCGTAGGGACAGCTCCCTACGAGCAGTACTTC
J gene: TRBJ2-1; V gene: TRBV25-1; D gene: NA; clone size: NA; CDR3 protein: CASSERGGFFNEQFF; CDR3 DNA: TGTGCCAGCAGTGAAAGGGGGGGATTTTTCAATGAGCAGTTCTTC
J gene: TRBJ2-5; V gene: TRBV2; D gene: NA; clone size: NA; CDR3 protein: CANSASGAQETQYF; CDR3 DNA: TGTGCCAACAGTGCATCCGGGGCCCAAGAGACCCAGTACTTC
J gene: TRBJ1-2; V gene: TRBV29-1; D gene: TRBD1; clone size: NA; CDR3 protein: CSVGTGTGFYGYTF; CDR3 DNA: TGCAGCGTTGGTACCGGGACAGGCTTCTATGGCTACACCTTC
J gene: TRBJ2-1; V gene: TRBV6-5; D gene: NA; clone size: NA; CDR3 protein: CASGDGGGSREQFF; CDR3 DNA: TGTGCCAGCGGGGACGGAGGAGGGAGCCGTGAGCAGTTCTTC